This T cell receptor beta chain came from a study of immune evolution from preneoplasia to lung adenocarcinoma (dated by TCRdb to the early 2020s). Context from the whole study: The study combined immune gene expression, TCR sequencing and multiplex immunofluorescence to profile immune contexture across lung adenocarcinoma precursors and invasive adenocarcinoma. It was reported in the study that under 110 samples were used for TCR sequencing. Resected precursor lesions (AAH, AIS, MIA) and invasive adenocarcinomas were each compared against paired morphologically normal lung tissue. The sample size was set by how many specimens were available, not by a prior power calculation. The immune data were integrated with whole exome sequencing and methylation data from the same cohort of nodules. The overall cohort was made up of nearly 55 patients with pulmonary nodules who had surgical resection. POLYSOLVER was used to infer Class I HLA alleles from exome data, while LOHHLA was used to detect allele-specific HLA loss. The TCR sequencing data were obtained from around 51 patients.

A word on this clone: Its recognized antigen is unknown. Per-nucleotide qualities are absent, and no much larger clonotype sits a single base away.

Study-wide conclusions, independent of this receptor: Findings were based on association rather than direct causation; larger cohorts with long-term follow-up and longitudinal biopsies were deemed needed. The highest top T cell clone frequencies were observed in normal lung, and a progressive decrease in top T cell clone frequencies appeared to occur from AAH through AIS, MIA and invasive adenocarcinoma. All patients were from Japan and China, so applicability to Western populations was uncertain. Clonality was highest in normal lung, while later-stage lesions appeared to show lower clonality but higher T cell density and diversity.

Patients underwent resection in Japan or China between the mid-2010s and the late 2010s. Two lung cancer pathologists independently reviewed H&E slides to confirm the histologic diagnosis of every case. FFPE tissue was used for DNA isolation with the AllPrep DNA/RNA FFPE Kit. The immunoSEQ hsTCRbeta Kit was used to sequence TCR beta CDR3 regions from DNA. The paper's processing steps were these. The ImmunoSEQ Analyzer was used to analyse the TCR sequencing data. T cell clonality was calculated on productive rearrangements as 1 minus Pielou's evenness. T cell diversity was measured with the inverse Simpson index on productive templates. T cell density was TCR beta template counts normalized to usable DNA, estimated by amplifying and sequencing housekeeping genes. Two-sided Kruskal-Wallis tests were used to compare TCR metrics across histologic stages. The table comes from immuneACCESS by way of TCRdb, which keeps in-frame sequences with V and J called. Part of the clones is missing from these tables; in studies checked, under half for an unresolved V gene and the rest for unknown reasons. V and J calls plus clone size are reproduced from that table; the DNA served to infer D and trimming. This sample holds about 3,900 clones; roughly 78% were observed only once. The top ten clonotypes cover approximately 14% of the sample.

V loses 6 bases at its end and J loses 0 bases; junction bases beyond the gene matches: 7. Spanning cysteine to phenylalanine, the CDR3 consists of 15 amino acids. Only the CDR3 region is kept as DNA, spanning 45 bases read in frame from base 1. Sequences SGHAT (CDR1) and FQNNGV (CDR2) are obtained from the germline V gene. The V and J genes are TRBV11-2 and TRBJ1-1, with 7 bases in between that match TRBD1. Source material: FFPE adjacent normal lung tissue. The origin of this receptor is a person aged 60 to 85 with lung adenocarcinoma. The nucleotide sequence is TGTGCCAGCAGGAGTACAGGGGCCATGAACACTGAAGCTTTCTTT. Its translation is CASRSTGAMNTEAFF. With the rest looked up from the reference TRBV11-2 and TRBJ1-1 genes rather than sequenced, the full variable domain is EAGVAQSPRYKIIEKRQSVAFWCNPISGHATLYWYQQILGQGPKLLIQFQNNGVVDDSQLPKDRFSAERLKGVDSTLKIQPAKLEDSAVYLCASRSTGAMNTEAFFGQGTRLTVV.